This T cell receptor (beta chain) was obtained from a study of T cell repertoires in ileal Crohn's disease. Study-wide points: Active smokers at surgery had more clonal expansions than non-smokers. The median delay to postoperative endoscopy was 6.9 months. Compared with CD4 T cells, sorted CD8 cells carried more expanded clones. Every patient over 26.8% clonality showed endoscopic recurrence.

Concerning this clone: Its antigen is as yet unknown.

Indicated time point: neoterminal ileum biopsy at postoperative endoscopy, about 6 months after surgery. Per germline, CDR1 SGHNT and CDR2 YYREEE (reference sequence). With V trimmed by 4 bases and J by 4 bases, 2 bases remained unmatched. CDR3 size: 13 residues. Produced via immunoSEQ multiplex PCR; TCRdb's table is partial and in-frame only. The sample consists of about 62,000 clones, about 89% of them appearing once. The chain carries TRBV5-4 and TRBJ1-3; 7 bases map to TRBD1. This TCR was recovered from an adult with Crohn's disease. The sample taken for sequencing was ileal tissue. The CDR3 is CASSVDRGNTIYF. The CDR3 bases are TGTGCCAGCAGCGTGGACAGGGGAAACACCATATATTTT.